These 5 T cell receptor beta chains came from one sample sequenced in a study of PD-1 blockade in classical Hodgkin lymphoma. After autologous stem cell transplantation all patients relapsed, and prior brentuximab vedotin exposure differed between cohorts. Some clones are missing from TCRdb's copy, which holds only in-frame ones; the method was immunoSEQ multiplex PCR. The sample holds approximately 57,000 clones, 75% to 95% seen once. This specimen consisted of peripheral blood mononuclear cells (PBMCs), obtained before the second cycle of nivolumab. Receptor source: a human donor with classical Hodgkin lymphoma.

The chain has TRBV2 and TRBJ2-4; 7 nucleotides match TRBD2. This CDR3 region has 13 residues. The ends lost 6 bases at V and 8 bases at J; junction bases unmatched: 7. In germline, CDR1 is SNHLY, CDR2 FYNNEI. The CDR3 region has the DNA TGTGCCAGCAGCCGGGGGGAGACAGACATTCAGTACTTC. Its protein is CASSRGETDIQYF.

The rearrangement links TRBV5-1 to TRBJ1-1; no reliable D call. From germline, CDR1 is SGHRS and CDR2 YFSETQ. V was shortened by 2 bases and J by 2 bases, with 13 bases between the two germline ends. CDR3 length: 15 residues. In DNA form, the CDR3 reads TGCGCCAGCAGCTTCAGCACCGTACGCAACACTGAAGCTTTCTTT. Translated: CASSFSTVRNTEAFF.

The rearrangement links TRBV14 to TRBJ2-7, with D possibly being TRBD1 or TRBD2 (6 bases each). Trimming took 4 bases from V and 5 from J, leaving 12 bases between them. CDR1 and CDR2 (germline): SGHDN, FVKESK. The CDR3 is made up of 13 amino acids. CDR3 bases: TGTGCCAGCAGCCTTCCGGGGGCCGACGAGCAGTACTTC. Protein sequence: CASSLPGADEQYF.

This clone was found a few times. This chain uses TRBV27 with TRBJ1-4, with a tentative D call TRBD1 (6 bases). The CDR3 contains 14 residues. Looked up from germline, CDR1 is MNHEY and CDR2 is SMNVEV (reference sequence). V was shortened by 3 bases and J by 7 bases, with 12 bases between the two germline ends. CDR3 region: CASSLGGASEKLFF. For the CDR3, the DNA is TGTGCCAGCAGTTTGGGGGGGGCCTCTGAAAAACTGTTTTTT.

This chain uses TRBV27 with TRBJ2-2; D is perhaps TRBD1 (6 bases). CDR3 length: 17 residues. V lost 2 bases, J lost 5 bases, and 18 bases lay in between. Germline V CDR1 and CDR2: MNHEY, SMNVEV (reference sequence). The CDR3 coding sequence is TGTGCCAGCAGTTTAGACCCGGGACAAAGTACAACCGGGGAGCTGTTTTTT. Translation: CASSLDPGQSTTGELFF.